The present T cell receptor beta chain was sequenced within a study of T-cell reconstitution after alpha-beta-depleted transplantation in children. Using unique molecular identifiers, the investigators prepared the TCRbeta library. MiXCR, run by TCRdb on the PCR reads, gives a single entry per CDR3 protein. Here the sample spans approximately 510,000 distinct CDR3 sequences, around 20% being singletons. The TCR sequence derives from a human donor who donated a stem cell graft to a child with acute lymphoblastic leukemia. The specimen was PBMCs from the stem cell graft donor, collected from the stem cell graft.

DNA for the CDR3: TGTGCCAGCAGCTTTGGGCCCCTCGGTAGCAATCAGCCCCAGCATTTT. Its translation: CASSFGPLGSNQPQHF. The gene calls are TRBV7-9 and TRBJ1-5; D is uncertain. CDR1 is SEHNR and CDR2 is FQNEAQ in the germline V gene (reference sequence). The CDR3 totals 16 residues. V was clipped by 3 bases and J by 0 bases, with 12 bases between them.